These 2 T cell receptor beta chains were sequenced from one sample in a study of human thymus T cells. Profiling relied on immunoSEQ multiplex PCR, and the TCRdb table lists in-frame clones only, not all of them. The sample consists of 55,000 to 70,000 clones, approximately 95% of them appearing once. Sequencing was performed on blood. Receptors were obtained from a boy in the first two years of life with a congenital heart defect but otherwise immunologically healthy.

The chain uses TRBV28 and TRBJ2-7, with D maybe TRBD1 (5 bases). V lost 3 bases, J lost 4 bases, and 13 bases lay in between. CDR1 is MDHEN, CDR2 SYDVKM, per germline. The CDR3 runs 14 residues. CDR3 in amino acids: CASSFEGPGYEQYF. CDR3 in DNA: TGTGCCAGCAGTTTTGAAGGGCCAGGGTACGAGCAGTACTTC.

The chain recombines TRBV7-2 with TRBJ2-3; TRBD2 matches at 11 bases. The CDR3 runs 17 residues. With 5 bases clipped from V and 0 bases from J, the junction kept 7 bases outside the gene matches. The V gene's germline CDR1 is SGHTA and CDR2 FQGNSA. DNA of the CDR3: TGTGCCAGCAGCCCCCGACTAGCGGGATTTAGCACAGATACGCAGTATTTT. This codes for CASSPRLAGFSTDTQYF.